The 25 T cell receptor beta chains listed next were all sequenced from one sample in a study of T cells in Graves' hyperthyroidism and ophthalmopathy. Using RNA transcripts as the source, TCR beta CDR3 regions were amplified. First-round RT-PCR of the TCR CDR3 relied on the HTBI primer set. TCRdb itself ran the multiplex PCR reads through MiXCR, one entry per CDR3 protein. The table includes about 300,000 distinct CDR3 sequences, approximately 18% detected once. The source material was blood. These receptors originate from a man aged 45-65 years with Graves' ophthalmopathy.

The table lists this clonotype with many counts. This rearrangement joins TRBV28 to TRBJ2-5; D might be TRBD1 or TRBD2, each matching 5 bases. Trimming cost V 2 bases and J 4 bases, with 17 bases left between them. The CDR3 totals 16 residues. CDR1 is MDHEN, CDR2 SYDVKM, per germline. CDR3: CASSLVGAWGRETQYF. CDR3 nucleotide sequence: TGTGCCAGCAGTTTAGTCGGGGCGTGGGGTCGAGAGACCCAGTACTTC.

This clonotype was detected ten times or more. The CDR3 loop is CASSLIANYGYTF. CDR3 DNA: TGTGCCAGCAGTTTAATAGCTAACTATGGCTACACCTTC. The chain employs TRBV28 and TRBJ1-2, with no clear D. The CDR3 consists of 13 residues. V dropped 2 bases and J dropped 0 bases, with 4 bases sitting between them. Germline assignment: CDR1 MDHEN and CDR2 SYDVKM.

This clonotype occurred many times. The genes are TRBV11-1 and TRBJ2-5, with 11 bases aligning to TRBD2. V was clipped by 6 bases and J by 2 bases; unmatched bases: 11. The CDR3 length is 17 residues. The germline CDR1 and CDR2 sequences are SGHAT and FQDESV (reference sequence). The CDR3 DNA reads TGTGCCAGCAGTATTTTTACTAGCGGGAGACGTCAAGAGACCCAGTACTTC. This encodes CASSIFTSGRRQETQYF.

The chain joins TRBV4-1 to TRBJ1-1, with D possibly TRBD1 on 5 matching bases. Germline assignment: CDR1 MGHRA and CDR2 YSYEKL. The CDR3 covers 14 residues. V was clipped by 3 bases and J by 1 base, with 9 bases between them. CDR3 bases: TGCGCCAGCAGCCAGGGACCGAGGAACACTGAAGCTTTCTTT. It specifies CASSQGPRNTEAFF.

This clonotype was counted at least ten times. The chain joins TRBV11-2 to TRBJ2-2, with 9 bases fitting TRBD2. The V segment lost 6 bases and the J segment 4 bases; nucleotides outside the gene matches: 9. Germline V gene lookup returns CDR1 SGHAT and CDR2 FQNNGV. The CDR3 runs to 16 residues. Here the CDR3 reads CASRRLAGDSTGELFF. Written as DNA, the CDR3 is TGTGCCAGCAGACGATTAGCGGGAGATTCCACCGGGGAGCTGTTTTTT.

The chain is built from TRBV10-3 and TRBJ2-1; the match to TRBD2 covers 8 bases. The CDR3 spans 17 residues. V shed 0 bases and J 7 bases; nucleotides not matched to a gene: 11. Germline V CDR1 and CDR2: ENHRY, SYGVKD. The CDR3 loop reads CAISESSWRTSSNEQFF. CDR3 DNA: TGTGCCATCAGTGAGTCGAGTTGGAGGACTAGCAGTAATGAGCAGTTCTTC.

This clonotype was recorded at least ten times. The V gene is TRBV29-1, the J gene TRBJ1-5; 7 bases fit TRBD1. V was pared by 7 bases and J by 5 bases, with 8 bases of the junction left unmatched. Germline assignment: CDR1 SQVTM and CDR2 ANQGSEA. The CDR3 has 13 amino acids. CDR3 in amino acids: CSAKQGPDQPQHF. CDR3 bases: TGCAGCGCTAAACAGGGGCCGGATCAGCCCCAGCATTTT.

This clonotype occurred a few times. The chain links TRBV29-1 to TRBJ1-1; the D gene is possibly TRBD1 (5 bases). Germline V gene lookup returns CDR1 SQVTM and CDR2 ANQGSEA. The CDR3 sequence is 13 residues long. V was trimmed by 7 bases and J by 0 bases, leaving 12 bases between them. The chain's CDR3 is CSATGAVNTEAFF. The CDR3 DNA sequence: TGCAGCGCCACCGGGGCGGTGAACACTGAAGCTTTCTTT.

The CDR3 coding sequence is TGTGCCAGCTTCAGGGAGGGTGGTACCGCTGAAGCTTTCTTT. This gives the protein CASFREGGTAEAFF. V usage is TRBV6-1 and J usage is TRBJ1-1, with a tentative D call TRBD1 (5 bases). V was pared by 8 bases and J by 6 bases, with 19 bases between. This CDR3 spans 14 amino acids. CDR1 is MNHNS, CDR2 SASEGT, per germline.

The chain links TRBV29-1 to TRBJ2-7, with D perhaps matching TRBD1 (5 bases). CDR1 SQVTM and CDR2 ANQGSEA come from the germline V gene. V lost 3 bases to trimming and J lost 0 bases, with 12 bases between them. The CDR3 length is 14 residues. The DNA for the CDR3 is TGCAGCGTTGAGTTGACAGCAGGCTCCTACGAGCAGTACTTC. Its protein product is CSVELTAGSYEQYF.

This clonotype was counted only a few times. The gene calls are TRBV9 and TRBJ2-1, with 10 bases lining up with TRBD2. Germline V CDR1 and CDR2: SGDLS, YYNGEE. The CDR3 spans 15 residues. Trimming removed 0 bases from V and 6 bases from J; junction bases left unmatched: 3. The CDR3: CASSVGTSGANEQFF. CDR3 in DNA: TGTGCCAGCAGCGTAGGAACTAGCGGGGCCAATGAGCAGTTCTTC.

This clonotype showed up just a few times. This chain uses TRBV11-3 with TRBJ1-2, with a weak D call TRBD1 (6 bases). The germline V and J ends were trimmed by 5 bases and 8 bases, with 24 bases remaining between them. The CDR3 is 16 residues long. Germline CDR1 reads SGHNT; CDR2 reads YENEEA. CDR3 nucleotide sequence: TGTGCCAGCAGCGATAAATCAGGCGGGGGGCTCCGAGGCTACACCTTC. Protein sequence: CASSDKSGGGLRGYTF.

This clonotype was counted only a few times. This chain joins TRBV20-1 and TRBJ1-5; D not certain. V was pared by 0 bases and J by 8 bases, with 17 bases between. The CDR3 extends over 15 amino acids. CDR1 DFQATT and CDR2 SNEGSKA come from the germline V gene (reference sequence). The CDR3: CSARDGLRVLEPQHF. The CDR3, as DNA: TGCAGTGCTAGAGATGGGCTTAGGGTCCTGGAGCCCCAGCATTTT.

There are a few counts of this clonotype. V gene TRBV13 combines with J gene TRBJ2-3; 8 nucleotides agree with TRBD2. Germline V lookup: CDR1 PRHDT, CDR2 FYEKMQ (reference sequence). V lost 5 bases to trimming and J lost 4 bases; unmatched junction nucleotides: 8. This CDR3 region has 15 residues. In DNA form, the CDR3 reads TGTGCCAGCAGCCCCCGGACTAGCCCCGCAGATACGCAGTATTTT. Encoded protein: CASSPRTSPADTQYF.

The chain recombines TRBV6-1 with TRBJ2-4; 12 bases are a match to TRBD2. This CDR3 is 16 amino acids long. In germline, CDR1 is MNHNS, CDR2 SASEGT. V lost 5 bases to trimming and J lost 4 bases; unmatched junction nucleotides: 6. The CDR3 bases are TGTGCCAGCAGTCCCCTAGCGGGGGGGGCTAAAAACATTCAGTACTTC. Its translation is CASSPLAGGAKNIQYF.

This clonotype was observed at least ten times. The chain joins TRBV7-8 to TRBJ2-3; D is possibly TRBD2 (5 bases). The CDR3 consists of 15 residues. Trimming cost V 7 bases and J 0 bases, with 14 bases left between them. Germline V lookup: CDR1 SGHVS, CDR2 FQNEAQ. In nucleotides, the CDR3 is TGTGCCAGCATTCTTCGGGAAAGCAGCACAGATACGCAGTATTTT. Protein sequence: CASILRESSTDTQYF.

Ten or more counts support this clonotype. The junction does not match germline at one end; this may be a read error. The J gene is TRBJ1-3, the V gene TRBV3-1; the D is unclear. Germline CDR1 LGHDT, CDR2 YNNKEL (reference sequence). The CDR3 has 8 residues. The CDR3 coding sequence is TGTGCCAGCAGCCAGCCAAATTTT. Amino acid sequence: CASSQPNF.

CDR3 coding DNA: TGTGCCAGCAGAGCTACAGGGGGCAATCAGCCCCAGCATTTT. This gives the protein CASRATGGNQPQHF. The V and J genes are TRBV6-2 or TRBV6-3 and TRBJ1-5, with 7 positions matching TRBD1. After removal of 6 bases from V and 2 bases from J, the junction contained 4 bases not matched to a gene. Germline CDR1 is MNHEY and CDR2 is SVGEGT. The CDR3 has 14 amino acids.

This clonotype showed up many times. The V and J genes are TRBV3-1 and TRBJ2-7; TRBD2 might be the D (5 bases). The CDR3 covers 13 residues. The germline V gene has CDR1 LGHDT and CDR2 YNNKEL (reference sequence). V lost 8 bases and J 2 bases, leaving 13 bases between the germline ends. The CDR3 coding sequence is TGTGCCAGCGGCGGGTTATCAGCCTACGAGCAGTACTTC. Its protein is CASGGLSAYEQYF.

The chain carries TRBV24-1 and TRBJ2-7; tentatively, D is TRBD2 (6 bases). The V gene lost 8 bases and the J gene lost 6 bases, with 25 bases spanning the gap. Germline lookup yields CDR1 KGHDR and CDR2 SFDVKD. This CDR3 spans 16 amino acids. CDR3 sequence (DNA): TGTGCCACCAACCACCCTTTTGGGGAGGCCCTCTGCGAGCAGTACTTC. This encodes CATNHPFGEALCEQYF.

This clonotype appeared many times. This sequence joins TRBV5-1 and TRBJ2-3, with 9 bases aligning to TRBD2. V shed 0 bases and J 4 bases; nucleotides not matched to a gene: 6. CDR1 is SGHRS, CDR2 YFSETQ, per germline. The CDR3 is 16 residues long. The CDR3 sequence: CASSLAVSGSSDTQYF. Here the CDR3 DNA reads TGCGCCAGCAGCTTGGCGGTTAGCGGGAGCTCAGATACGCAGTATTTT.

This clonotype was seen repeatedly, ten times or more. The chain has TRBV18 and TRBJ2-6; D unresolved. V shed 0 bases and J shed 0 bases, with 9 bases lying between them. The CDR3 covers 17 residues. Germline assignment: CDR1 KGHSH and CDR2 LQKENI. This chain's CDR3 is CASSPPLGGSGANVLTF. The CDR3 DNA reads TGTGCCAGCTCACCACCGTTAGGCGGCTCTGGGGCCAACGTCCTGACTTTC.

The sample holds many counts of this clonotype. CDR3 nucleotide sequence: TGCAGCGTTGTAGGCCACCAGGGGTCCGGGGATACGCAGTATTTT. Protein: CSVVGHQGSGDTQYF. The rearrangement joins TRBV29-1 to TRBJ2-3; a possible D gene is TRBD1 (6 bases). This CDR3 is 15 amino acids long. CDR1 is SQVTM, CDR2 ANQGSEA, per germline. Between the trimmed V and J ends, which lost 4 bases and 6 bases, there was a span of 20 bases.

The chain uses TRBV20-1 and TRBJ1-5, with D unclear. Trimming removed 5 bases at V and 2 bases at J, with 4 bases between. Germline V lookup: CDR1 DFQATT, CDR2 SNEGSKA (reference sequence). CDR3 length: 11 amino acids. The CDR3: CSASGNQPQHF. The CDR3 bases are TGCAGTGCTTCTGGCAATCAGCCCCAGCATTTT.

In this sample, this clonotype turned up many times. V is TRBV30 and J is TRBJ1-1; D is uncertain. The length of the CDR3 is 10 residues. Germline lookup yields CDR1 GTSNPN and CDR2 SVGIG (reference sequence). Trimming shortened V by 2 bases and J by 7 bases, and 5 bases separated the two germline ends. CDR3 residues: CAWSTNEAFF. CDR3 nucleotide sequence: TGTGCCTGGAGTACCAATGAAGCTTTCTTT. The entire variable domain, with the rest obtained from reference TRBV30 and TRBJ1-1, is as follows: SQTIHQWPATLVQPVGSPLSLECTVEGTSNPNLYWYRQAAGRGLQLLFYSVGIGQISSEVPQNLSASRPQDRQFILSSKKLLLSDSGFYLCAWSTNEAFFGQGTRLTVV.